A single sample is the source of the 29 T cell receptor beta chains below, sequenced in a study of CD8 T cells in Susac syndrome. Reverse transcription of about 0.5 to 1 ug RNA used random hexamers. TCRdb used MiXCR to reprocess the immunoSEQ multiplex PCR reads, holding one entry per CDR3 protein. The sample holds over 150,000 distinct CDR3 sequences, more than 95% seen once. The sample was CD4+ T cells from PBMCs. Receptors were obtained from a human donor with Susac syndrome.

The count of this clonotype is one. J is TRBJ2-3 and V is TRBV7-9; no clear D. CDR3 size: 16 residues. V was cut by 6 bases and J by 1 base, with 17 bases left in between. Germline V gene sequence: CDR1 SEHNR, CDR2 FQNEAQ (reference sequence). CDR3 nucleotides: TGTGCCAGCAGGTCTCCGGCCGCTGGGGGCACAGATACGCAGTATTTT. Its protein product is CASRSPAAGGTDTQYF.

The V call is TRBV29-1, the J call TRBJ2-2; D remains unclear. The V end was cut by 7 bases, the J end by 3 bases, with 9 bases between. The CDR3 totals 12 residues. In germline, CDR1 is SQVTM, CDR2 ANQGSEA. CDR3 DNA sequence: TGCAGCGGAAGGGTGCACACCGGGGAGCTGTTTTTT. Protein sequence: CSGRVHTGELFF.

J is TRBJ2-3 and V is TRBV5-4; D is possibly TRBD1 or TRBD2 (5 bases each). Germline V CDR1 and CDR2: SGHNT, YYREEE (reference sequence). V dropped 3 bases and J dropped 4 bases, with 18 bases sitting between them. This CDR3 contains 16 residues. CDR3 nucleotide sequence: TGTGCCAGCAGCTCATTGACGGTCAGGGACGCAGATACGCAGTATTTT. Protein product: CASSSLTVRDADTQYF.

V is TRBV27 and J is TRBJ2-7; D remains ambiguous. The CDR3 loop spans 13 amino acids. Trimming cost V 5 bases and J 7 bases, with 15 bases left between them. Looked up from germline, CDR1 is MNHEY and CDR2 is SMNVEV (reference sequence). The CDR3 sequence is CASSPRPQEEQYV. The CDR3 DNA is TGTGCCAGCAGTCCACGGCCCCAAGAAGAGCAGTACGTC.

The chain combines TRBV24-1 with TRBJ2-3, with 8 positions matching TRBD1. Germline lookup yields CDR1 KGHDR and CDR2 SFDVKD. There are 16 residues in the CDR3. After removal of 4 bases from V and 3 bases from J, the junction contained 8 bases not matched to a gene. CDR3 in DNA: TGTGCCACCAGTGAACAGGGGGGTCTCCAAACAGATACGCAGTATTTT. Translating gives CATSEQGGLQTDTQYF.

This chain links TRBV3-1 with TRBJ2-3; D is perhaps TRBD1 (6 bases). From germline, CDR1 is LGHDT and CDR2 YNNKEL (reference sequence). V was shortened by 3 bases and J by 0 bases, with 10 bases between the two germline ends. The length of the CDR3 is 15 residues. CDR3 protein: CASSQKGHSTDTQYF. The CDR3 bases are TGTGCCAGCAGCCAGAAGGGACATAGCACAGATACGCAGTATTTT.

The chain employs TRBV18 and TRBJ2-7; unclear D gene. The CDR3 consists of 13 residues. The ends were cut back, 0 bases at V and 2 bases at J, with 5 bases in the middle. Germline assignment: CDR1 KGHSH and CDR2 LQKENI. The CDR3 nucleotides read TGTGCCAGCTCACCACCGGCGACCTACGAGCAGTACGTC. This gives the protein CASSPPATYEQYV.

J is TRBJ2-5 and V is TRBV27; 7 nucleotides align to TRBD2. The CDR3 loop spans 16 amino acids. The ends lost 0 bases at V and 3 bases at J; junction bases unmatched: 7. CDR1 and CDR2 (germline): MNHEY, SMNVEV (reference sequence). CDR3 in DNA: TGTGCCAGCAGTTTATCCGGGCTAGCGGATAAAGAGACCCAGTACTTC. This translates into CASSLSGLADKETQYF.

The chain has TRBV30 and TRBJ1-1; TRBD1 matches at 7 bases. After removal of 3 bases from V and 8 bases from J, the junction contained 0 bases not matched to a gene. The CDR3 runs 10 residues. In germline, CDR1 is GTSNPN, CDR2 SVGIG (reference sequence). CDR3 sequence: CAWRDREAFF. The CDR3 region has the DNA TGTGCCTGGAGGGACAGGGAAGCTTTCTTT.

This chain joins TRBV28 and TRBJ2-7; 7 bases are a match to TRBD1. V dropped 5 bases and J dropped 6; count of bases not matched to a gene: 10. The germline CDR1 and CDR2 sequences are MDHEN and SYDVKM. The length of the CDR3 is 14 residues. CDR3 nucleotide sequence: TGTGCCAGCAGTCCGCGCCGACAGGGCGGCGAGCAGTACTTC. It specifies CASSPRRQGGEQYF.

The J gene is TRBJ1-1, the V gene TRBV10-3; no firm D call. Trimming removed 4 bases from V and 4 bases from J, with 10 bases in between. This CDR3 is 13 amino acids long. From germline, CDR1 is ENHRY and CDR2 SYGVKD. This CDR3 is CAISVEPATEAFF. The DNA for the CDR3 is TGTGCCATCAGTGTCGAGCCGGCCACTGAAGCTTTCTTT.

V and J are TRBV6-1 and TRBJ2-5; D is uncertain. The germline gives CDR1 MNHNS, CDR2 SASEGT. The CDR3 loop spans 13 amino acids. V was trimmed by 4 bases and J by 3 bases, leaving 9 bases between them. The CDR3 loop reads CASSGTWEETQYF. CDR3 bases: TGTGCCAGCAGTGGAACGTGGGAAGAGACCCAGTACTTC.

The chain employs TRBV2 and TRBJ2-7; D gene uncertain. V lost 5 bases and J 5 bases, leaving 16 bases between the germline ends. The CDR3 spans 14 residues. CDR1 and CDR2 (germline): SNHLY, FYNNEI. CDR3 DNA: TGTGCCAGCAGTTTGTCTTATTCGCAGGACGAGCAGTACGTC. It specifies CASSLSYSQDEQYV.

This clonotype was found once. The J gene is TRBJ1-5, the V gene TRBV2; D possibly corresponds to TRBD1 (5 bases). The ends were cut back, 6 bases at V and 0 bases at J, with 12 bases in the middle. Germline V gives CDR1 SNHLY, CDR2 FYNNEI. The CDR3 loop spans 15 amino acids. CDR3 region: CASRRDLFSNQPQHF. The CDR3, as DNA: TGTGCCAGCAGAAGGGACCTTTTTAGCAATCAGCCCCAGCATTTT.

This chain joins TRBV20-1 and TRBJ2-2; D not certain. The CDR3 spans 15 residues. Germline V gene sequence: CDR1 DFQATT, CDR2 SNEGSKA (reference sequence). The ends were cut back, 4 bases at V and 0 bases at J, with 12 bases in the middle. CDR3 nucleotides: TGCAGTGCTATGAATTTGGACGCGAACACCGGGGAGCTGTTTTTT. Translated: CSAMNLDANTGELFF.

This sequence joins TRBV20-1 and TRBJ2-5; 10 nucleotides agree with TRBD1. Germline trimming cut 5 bases from V and 1 base from J; bases unmatched to any gene: 7. The CDR3 consists of 15 residues. The germline V gene encodes CDR1 DFQATT and CDR2 SNEGSKA (reference sequence). The CDR3, as DNA: TGCAGTGCTTCCCGACAGGGGGCCTTCCAAGAGACCCAGTACTTC. Its translation: CSASRQGAFQETQYF.

Here the CDR3 reads CASSPRVHRVDYGYTF. For the CDR3, the DNA is TGCGCCAGCAGCCCGCGGGTCCACCGGGTGGACTATGGCTACACCTTC. V is TRBV5-1 and J is TRBJ1-2, with D unresolved. Trimming shortened V by 4 bases and J by 3 bases, and 19 bases separated the two germline ends. CDR3 length: 16 amino acids. Germline V gene lookup returns CDR1 SGHRS and CDR2 YFSETQ.

This chain connects TRBV27 to TRBJ2-7; TRBD1 agrees at 10 bases. The V gene end was trimmed by 8 bases and the J gene end by 6 bases; junction bases not matched to a gene: 13. The CDR3 is 15 amino acids. Germline lookup yields CDR1 MNHEY and CDR2 SMNVEV (reference sequence). The CDR3 DNA follows: TGTGCCAGCGGAACGCCGGGACAGGGGTTTTCCGAGCAGTACTTC. This sequence encodes CASGTPGQGFSEQYF.

The chain has TRBV7-9 and TRBJ2-1; D gene uncertain. Germline V gene sequence: CDR1 SEHNR, CDR2 FQNEAQ (reference sequence). This CDR3 comprises 11 residues. Trimming took 3 bases from V and 9 from J, leaving 6 bases between them. The CDR3 reads CASSFEFEQFF. The CDR3, as DNA: TGTGCCAGCAGCTTTGAGTTTGAGCAGTTCTTC.

This rearrangement joins TRBV10-3 to TRBJ1-1; TRBD1 is a possible D gene (6 bases). This CDR3 spans 12 amino acids. V dropped 11 bases and J dropped 1 base, with 11 bases sitting between them. CDR1 is ENHRY and CDR2 is SYGVKD in the germline V gene. The CDR3 sequence: CASQQGNTEAFF. As DNA, the CDR3 is TGTGCCTCGCAACAGGGGAACACTGAAGCTTTCTTT.

The chain has TRBV19 and TRBJ1-2; D not certain. CDR1 and CDR2 from the germline V gene are LNHDA and SQIVND (reference sequence). The CDR3 totals 12 residues. Trimming cost V 10 bases and J 10 bases, with 19 bases left between them. CDR3 in amino acids: CATGARSDAYTF. In nucleotides, the CDR3 is TGTGCCACCGGAGCACGTTCAGATGCCTACACCTTC.

This sequence joins TRBV29-1 and TRBJ2-1, with a possible D match to TRBD1 (6 bases). Trimming left V 5 bases short and J 0 bases short, with 14 bases between. Germline V gene lookup returns CDR1 SQVTM and CDR2 ANQGSEA. The CDR3 consists of 15 residues. CDR3 loop: CSVTGHPASYNEQFF. CDR3 bases: TGCAGCGTTACGGGACATCCGGCCTCCTACAATGAGCAGTTCTTC.

This clonotype has more than one count but fewer than ten. The chain links TRBV15 to TRBJ1-5; D gene uncertain. Germline CDR1 is LNHNV and CDR2 is YYDKDF (reference sequence). CDR3 length: 14 amino acids. Trimming stripped 0 bases from V and 5 bases from J, with 8 bases between. The CDR3 nucleotides are TGTGCCACCAGCAGAGAACGTACGGATCAGCCCCAGCATTTT. It specifies CATSRERTDQPQHF.

V gene TRBV30 combines with J gene TRBJ2-6; no reliable D call. The CDR3 totals 15 residues. Trimming took 3 bases from V and 0 from J, leaving 9 bases between them. CDR1 is GTSNPN and CDR2 is SVGIG in the germline V gene (reference sequence). This CDR3 is CAWRGRYSGANVLTF. As DNA, the CDR3 is TGTGCCTGGAGGGGCCGATACTCTGGGGCCAACGTCCTGACTTTC.

V gene TRBV20-1 combines with J gene TRBJ1-1; 10 nucleotides match TRBD1. CDR1 and CDR2 (germline): DFQATT, SNEGSKA (reference sequence). The CDR3 is 14 amino acids. V lost 3 bases to trimming and J lost 6 bases; unmatched junction nucleotides: 7. This CDR3 is CSASRQGATPEAFF. CDR3 nucleotide sequence: TGCAGTGCTAGCCGACAGGGGGCAACGCCTGAAGCTTTCTTT.

The CDR3 DNA sequence: TGTGCCAGCAGTACATCCGGGGGGCACCAAGAGACCCAGTACTTC. Protein: CASSTSGGHQETQYF. The gene calls are TRBV7-3 and TRBJ2-5; tentatively, D is TRBD2 (7 bases). CDR1 is SGHTA, CDR2 FQGTGA, per germline. Between the trimmed V and J ends, which lost 6 bases and 0 bases, there was a span of 14 bases. The CDR3 loop spans 15 amino acids.

The chain uses TRBV30 and TRBJ2-7; D unresolved. The V and J ends lost 1 base and 4 bases respectively, with 5 bases between them. Per the germline V gene, CDR1 is GTSNPN and CDR2 is SVGIG (reference sequence). This CDR3 spans 11 amino acids. CDR3 DNA sequence: TGTGCCTGGAGTGGTCAGTACGAGCAGTACTTC. Amino acid sequence: CAWSGQYEQYF. Complete variable domain (other parts from reference TRBV30 and TRBJ2-7): SQTIHQWPATLVQPVGSPLSLECTVEGTSNPNLYWYRQAAGRGLQLLFYSVGIGQISSEVPQNLSASRPQDRQFILSSKKLLLSDSGFYLCAWSGQYEQYFGPGTRLTVT.

The chain combines TRBV7-2 with TRBJ2-4; D call uncertain. This CDR3 spans 13 amino acids. Germline lookup yields CDR1 SGHTA and CDR2 FQGNSA. Trimming pared 4 bases from V and 13 bases from J, leaving 17 bases between. The CDR3 DNA reads as TGTGCCAGCAGCTCCGGGCCCAACCTACTCCAGTACTTC. It yields the protein CASSSGPNLLQYF. Using reference TRBV7-2 and TRBJ2-4 for the parts outside the CDR3, the full variable domain is GAGVSQSPSNKVTEKGKDVELRCDPISGHTALYWYRQSLGQGLEFLIYFQGNSAPDKSGLPSDRFSAERTGGSVSTLTIQRTQQEDSAVYLCASSSGPNLLQYFGAGTRLSVL.

The chain links TRBV3-1 to TRBJ2-1; either TRBD1 or TRBD2 may supply D (5 bases each). V was cut by 4 bases and J by 8 bases, with 24 bases left in between. This CDR3 has 17 residues. Germline V gives CDR1 LGHDT, CDR2 YNNKEL (reference sequence). Here the CDR3 reads CASSPFLGARSGDEQFF. CDR3 coding DNA: TGTGCCAGCAGCCCTTTTCTCGGGGCTAGATCTGGAGATGAGCAGTTCTTC.